Listed below are T cell receptor beta chains from one sample, sequenced in a study of shared clonotypes between healthy human individuals. TCRdb keeps only in-frame clones here, not all; method: immunoSEQ multiplex PCR. Of fewer than 600,000 clones in the sample, roughly three quarters are singletons; the top ten hold 12%. Source material: PBMCs. The receptors here all came from a woman aged 40 to 50 in good health. Some clones in this sample may be carry-over from other donors' samples. The conserved cysteine and the conserved F or W are not part of the CDR3 here. The D gene is left open where the match is weak.

D gene: TRBD2; J gene: TRBJ2-3; V gene: TRBV28; CDR3 protein: ASSFRTSTNTQY
D gene: -; J gene: TRBJ2-7; V gene: TRBV5-1; CDR3 protein: ASSLAGGVGEQY
D gene: TRBD1; J gene: -; V gene: TRBV25-1; CDR3 protein: ASSEFGTGGYEQY
D gene: -; J gene: TRBJ1-2; V gene: TRBV2; CDR3 protein: ASSEGRVGGYT
D gene: -; J gene: TRBJ1-2; V gene: TRBV10-2; CDR3 protein: ASSETPQGLSYGYT
D gene: -; J gene: TRBJ2-1; V gene: TRBV18; CDR3 protein: ASSPGSTSNEQF
D gene: TRBD1; J gene: TRBJ1-6; V gene: TRBV5-1; CDR3 protein: ASSWTGTDNSPLH
D gene: -; J gene: TRBJ1-6; V gene: TRBV7-3; CDR3 protein: ASSLNTGGGSPLH
D gene: -; J gene: TRBJ1-3; V gene: TRBV29-1; CDR3 protein: SAQDRTGNTIY
D gene: -; J gene: TRBJ1-4; V gene: TRBV18; CDR3 protein: ASSPPGKEKLF
D gene: -; J gene: TRBJ2-3; V gene: TRBV6-4; CDR3 protein: ASSTAQAGTQY
D gene: -; J gene: TRBJ1-2; V gene: TRBV28; CDR3 protein: ASHYNYGYT
D gene: -; J gene: TRBJ2-1; V gene: TRBV9; CDR3 protein: ASSVDSPARGEGQF
D gene: -; J gene: TRBJ1-5; V gene: TRBV28; CDR3 protein: ASTALGGDQPQH
D gene: TRBD1; J gene: TRBJ2-3; V gene: TRBV4-3; CDR3 protein: ASSQDLTGQASTDTQY
D gene: -; J gene: TRBJ2-5; V gene: TRBV5-1; CDR3 protein: ASSPAGLQETQY
D gene: -; J gene: TRBJ2-7; V gene: TRBV28; CDR3 protein: ASAKPGGTYEQY
D gene: TRBD1; J gene: TRBJ1-4; V gene: TRBV7-9; CDR3 protein: ASSGTGQGSEKLF
D gene: TRBD1; J gene: TRBJ2-5; V gene: TRBV29-1; CDR3 protein: SVANPGQGLQETQY
D gene: TRBD2; J gene: TRBJ2-2; V gene: TRBV9; CDR3 protein: ASRRGAGTGELF
D gene: -; J gene: TRBJ1-5; V gene: TRBV2; CDR3 protein: ASSEHGGPQPQH
D gene: TRBD1; J gene: TRBJ2-4; V gene: TRBV28; CDR3 protein: ASSPLRQGLAKNIQY
D gene: -; J gene: TRBJ2-5; V gene: TRBV5-1; CDR3 protein: ASSFAGALQETQY
D gene: -; J gene: TRBJ1-3; V gene: TRBV15; CDR3 protein: ATSREFWQGSFGNTIY
D gene: -; J gene: TRBJ2-2; V gene: TRBV30; CDR3 protein: VWSGTGELF
D gene: -; J gene: TRBJ2-7; V gene: TRBV27; CDR3 protein: ASSLSIAPPVSYEQY
D gene: TRBD1; J gene: TRBJ1-5; V gene: TRBV6-6; CDR3 protein: ASTGGQGNQPQH
D gene: -; J gene: TRBJ1-1; V gene: TRBV28; CDR3 protein: ASSPPQFAEAF
D gene: TRBD1; J gene: TRBJ1-3; V gene: TRBV6-6; CDR3 protein: ASSPEGGQNTIY
D gene: -; J gene: TRBJ2-1; V gene: TRBV30; CDR3 protein: AWGHLASYYNEQF
D gene: -; J gene: TRBJ2-3; V gene: TRBV7-2; CDR3 protein: ASSPRGGLGTDTQY
D gene: TRBD1; J gene: TRBJ2-4; V gene: TRBV5-1; CDR3 protein: ASSLDRGSLGNIQY
D gene: -; J gene: TRBJ2-7; V gene: TRBV11-2; CDR3 protein: ASRAGLYEQY
D gene: -; J gene: TRBJ1-2; V gene: TRBV5-6; CDR3 protein: ASSTPDGAGYT
D gene: -; J gene: TRBJ1-2; V gene: TRBV4-1; CDR3 protein: ASSQAERGYGYT
D gene: TRBD1; J gene: TRBJ1-1; V gene: TRBV29-1; CDR3 protein: SVADRTGGMSEAF
D gene: -; J gene: TRBJ2-2; V gene: TRBV7-3; CDR3 protein: ASSLGEDGELF
D gene: TRBD2; J gene: TRBJ2-3; V gene: TRBV4-2; CDR3 protein: ASSQDLIAGGISTDTQY
D gene: TRBD1; J gene: TRBJ1-2; V gene: TRBV18; CDR3 protein: ASSLQGASNYGYT
D gene: -; J gene: TRBJ1-1; V gene: TRBV28; CDR3 protein: ASSSNHVRGADEAF
D gene: -; J gene: TRBJ2-7; V gene: TRBV6-1; CDR3 protein: ASISEGGGEQY
D gene: -; J gene: TRBJ2-7; V gene: TRBV28; CDR3 protein: ASTQDYEQY
D gene: -; J gene: TRBJ2-1; V gene: TRBV28; CDR3 protein: ASSLGKVDNEQF
D gene: TRBD2; J gene: TRBJ2-2; V gene: TRBV10-2; CDR3 protein: ASSESRTSVGGELF
D gene: -; J gene: TRBJ2-7; V gene: TRBV4-1; CDR3 protein: ASSRRDIPSYEQY